The rows below give T cell receptor beta chains drawn from one sample of a study of cytomegalovirus exposure and HLA in healthy donors. TCRdb's table, derived via immunoSEQ multiplex PCR, lists solely in-frame clones and lacks some. Among about 100,000 clones listed, around three quarters were seen once. Sequencing was done on a sample of PBMCs. These receptors originate from a female donor in good health and CMV-seropositive. Each CDR3 is given with its conserved first and last residue. Fields, in order: J gene, V gene, D gene, clone size, CDR3 DNA, CDR3 protein. D genes are given only for firm matches. Clone size is stated in some rows and not others, as once, few, many or a class when expanded.

J gene: TRBJ2-1; V gene: TRBV6-1; D gene: -; clone size: -; CDR3 DNA: TGTGCCAGCAGTGAAGCGCCCAGCGGAGCGTTCAATGAGCAGTTCTTC; CDR3 protein: CASSEAPSGAFNEQFF
J gene: TRBJ1-2; V gene: TRBV7-9; D gene: TRBD1; clone size: -; CDR3 DNA: TGTGCCAGCAGCTTACCGACAGGGGGCGCGTTCGGCTACACCTTC; CDR3 protein: CASSLPTGGAFGYTF
J gene: TRBJ2-7; V gene: TRBV29-1; D gene: TRBD1; clone size: few; CDR3 DNA: TGCAGCGTACGGACAGGGACCTACGAGCAGTACTTC; CDR3 protein: CSVRTGTYEQYF
J gene: TRBJ1-1; V gene: TRBV4-3; D gene: TRBD1; clone size: few; CDR3 DNA: TGCGCCAGCAGCCAAACCGGGACAGGGGGCAATACTGAAGCTTTCTTT; CDR3 protein: CASSQTGTGGNTEAFF
J gene: TRBJ1-2; V gene: TRBV5-5; D gene: TRBD1; clone size: -; CDR3 DNA: TGTGCCAGCAGCGCGGGGTGGGACAGGATCTATGGCTACACCTTC; CDR3 protein: CASSAGWDRIYGYTF
J gene: TRBJ1-1; V gene: TRBV30; D gene: TRBD1; clone size: once; CDR3 DNA: TGTGCCTGGAGTGTCCAACCGGGACAGGCGGGTGCTTTCTTT; CDR3 protein: CAWSVQPGQAGAFF
J gene: TRBJ2-7; V gene: TRBV9; D gene: TRBD1; clone size: once; CDR3 DNA: TGTGCCAGCAGCCCTAGGAACAGGGGCAACGAGCAGTACTTC; CDR3 protein: CASSPRNRGNEQYF
J gene: TRBJ2-7; V gene: TRBV6-5; D gene: -; clone size: -; CDR3 DNA: TGTGCCAGCAGTTACTCACTAGGGTCGGGGCAGTACTTC; CDR3 protein: CASSYSLGSGQYF
J gene: TRBJ2-3; V gene: TRBV2; D gene: TRBD2; clone size: -; CDR3 DNA: TGTGCCAGCAGTGGGTGGGTTCGCGCTAGCGGGAGATCGGGGGATACGCAGTATTTT; CDR3 protein: CASSGWVRASGRSGDTQYF
J gene: TRBJ2-7; V gene: TRBV6-1; D gene: TRBD2; clone size: few; CDR3 DNA: TGTGCCAGCAGTGATAACTGGTACGCGGGAGACGAGCAGTACTTC; CDR3 protein: CASSDNWYAGDEQYF
J gene: TRBJ2-1; V gene: TRBV6-1; D gene: -; clone size: few; CDR3 DNA: TGTGCCAGCAGGCACACATACAATGAGCAGTTCTTC; CDR3 protein: CASRHTYNEQFF
J gene: TRBJ1-1; V gene: TRBV9; D gene: -; clone size: -; CDR3 DNA: TGTGCCAGCAGCGTAGGATGGAGCACTGAAGCTTTCTTT; CDR3 protein: CASSVGWSTEAFF
J gene: TRBJ2-7; V gene: TRBV10-3; D gene: TRBD1; clone size: -; CDR3 DNA: TGTGCCATCAGTGAGTCGCAGGGGGCCATTTACGAGCAGTACTTC; CDR3 protein: CAISESQGAIYEQYF
J gene: TRBJ2-7; V gene: TRBV28; D gene: TRBD2; clone size: -; CDR3 DNA: TGTGCCAGCAGTCCTACTCCGACTAGCGGGAGGTACGAGCAGTACTTC; CDR3 protein: CASSPTPTSGRYEQYF
J gene: TRBJ2-4; V gene: TRBV9; D gene: TRBD2; clone size: -; CDR3 DNA: TGTGCCAGCAGCGTAGCGAGCGGGGGATCCGGAAACATTCAGTACTTC; CDR3 protein: CASSVASGGSGNIQYF
J gene: TRBJ1-1; V gene: TRBV4-2; D gene: -; clone size: -; CDR3 DNA: TGTGCCAGCAGCCAAGATCACGGGGGCACTGAAGCTTTCTTT; CDR3 protein: CASSQDHGGTEAFF
J gene: TRBJ1-5; V gene: TRBV30; D gene: -; clone size: -; CDR3 DNA: TGTGCCTGGAGTGTTGCAGGCAATCAGCCCCAGCATTTT; CDR3 protein: CAWSVAGNQPQHF
J gene: TRBJ1-6; V gene: TRBV5-4; D gene: TRBD1; clone size: -; CDR3 DNA: TGTGCCAGCAGCTTGGGACAGGGGGAATCACCCCTCCACTTT; CDR3 protein: CASSLGQGESPLHF
J gene: TRBJ2-5; V gene: TRBV7-2; D gene: TRBD2; clone size: few; CDR3 DNA: TGTGCCAGCAGCTTAGAACTAGCGGGGGGATACCAAGAGACCCAGTACTTC; CDR3 protein: CASSLELAGGYQETQYF
J gene: TRBJ1-1; V gene: TRBV5-1; D gene: -; clone size: -; CDR3 DNA: TGCGCCAGCCGGATCCCCCGGGGGGTGGAGACTGAAGCTTTCTTT; CDR3 protein: CASRIPRGVETEAFF
J gene: TRBJ1-3; V gene: TRBV5-6; D gene: TRBD1; clone size: -; CDR3 DNA: TGTGCCAGCAGTCGTGACAGGGCCGGAAACACCATATATTTT; CDR3 protein: CASSRDRAGNTIYF
J gene: TRBJ2-5; V gene: TRBV29-1; D gene: -; clone size: -; CDR3 DNA: TGCAGCGTTGCCACTCCTACCTGGGGGGGGCGCCAGGGGGAGACCCAGTACTTC; CDR3 protein: CSVATPTWGGRQGETQYF
J gene: TRBJ1-1; V gene: TRBV5-1; D gene: -; clone size: -; CDR3 DNA: TGCGCCAGCAGCCGGGGGGACAAGGTCACTGAAGCTTTCTTT; CDR3 protein: CASSRGDKVTEAFF
J gene: TRBJ1-5; V gene: TRBV4-1; D gene: -; clone size: -; CDR3 DNA: TGCGCCAGCAGCCAAGATCAGGCAGAGTATCAGCCCCAGCATTTT; CDR3 protein: CASSQDQAEYQPQHF
J gene: TRBJ1-1; V gene: TRBV9; D gene: TRBD1; clone size: -; CDR3 DNA: TGTGCCAGCAGCGTAGGGGCAGGGGGTGTGAACACTGAAGCTTTCTTT; CDR3 protein: CASSVGAGGVNTEAFF
J gene: TRBJ2-2; V gene: TRBV27; D gene: -; clone size: -; CDR3 DNA: TGTGCCAGCAGTTTATTTCTGGGGGGGAACACCGGGGAGCTGTTTTTT; CDR3 protein: CASSLFLGGNTGELFF
J gene: TRBJ1-2; V gene: TRBV19; D gene: -; clone size: -; CDR3 DNA: TGTGCCAGTAGTATCAGGCCCGGGCAGGGGAACTATGGCTACACCTTC; CDR3 protein: CASSIRPGQGNYGYTF
J gene: TRBJ2-3; V gene: TRBV6-6; D gene: -; clone size: -; CDR3 DNA: TGTGCCAGCAGTTACTCGATCAGGCAAGATACGCAGTATTTT; CDR3 protein: CASSYSIRQDTQYF
J gene: TRBJ1-1; V gene: TRBV30; D gene: -; clone size: -; CDR3 DNA: TGTGCCTGGAGTGCACAGTTGAACACTGAAGCTTTCTTT; CDR3 protein: CAWSAQLNTEAFF
J gene: TRBJ1-1; V gene: TRBV25-1; D gene: TRBD1; clone size: -; CDR3 DNA: TGTGCCAGCATCCCGACAGGGGGCACTGAAGCTTTCTTT; CDR3 protein: CASIPTGGTEAFF
J gene: TRBJ2-7; V gene: TRBV27; D gene: TRBD1; clone size: -; CDR3 DNA: TGTGCCAGCAGTTTAATTTTGGGACAGGGGATCTACGAGCAGTACTTC; CDR3 protein: CASSLILGQGIYEQYF
J gene: TRBJ1-3; V gene: TRBV30; D gene: -; clone size: few; CDR3 DNA: TGTGCCTGGACCTTTCTGGGGAGCTCTGGAAACACCATATATTTT; CDR3 protein: CAWTFLGSSGNTIYF
J gene: TRBJ2-7; V gene: TRBV29-1; D gene: TRBD1; clone size: -; CDR3 DNA: TGCAGCGTTGAATCCCAGGCAGGGGGCGACGCCTACGAGCAGTACTTC; CDR3 protein: CSVESQAGGDAYEQYF
J gene: TRBJ1-5; V gene: TRBV7-8; D gene: -; clone size: -; CDR3 DNA: TGTGCCAGCAGCTTAGGGACATTTAGCAATCAGCCCCAGCATTTT; CDR3 protein: CASSLGTFSNQPQHF
J gene: TRBJ1-1; V gene: TRBV19; D gene: TRBD1; clone size: -; CDR3 DNA: TGTGCCAGCGCCAGGGGGCTTAACACTGAAGCTTTCTTT; CDR3 protein: CASARGLNTEAFF
J gene: TRBJ2-2; V gene: TRBV12-5; D gene: TRBD2; clone size: -; CDR3 DNA: TGTGCTAGTGGTTCGGGGGGGAACACCGGGGAGCTGTTTTTT; CDR3 protein: CASGSGGNTGELFF